The next 4 T cell receptor beta chains were all read from a single sample in a study of T cell responses to AZD1222 COVID-19 vaccine. Method: immunoSEQ multiplex PCR; TCRdb's copy keeps in-frame clones and lacks some. The table lists 150,000 to 200,000 clones, roughly nine tenths of them singletons. The source was peripheral blood, collected 28 days after the second AZD1222 dose. These receptors came from an adult who received the AZD1222 COVID-19 vaccine.

The chain couples TRBV6-1 to TRBJ1-1; 7 bases map to TRBD1. The CDR3 covers 14 residues. J gave up 4 bases and V 3 bases, and 5 bases lay outside the gene matches. The germline V gene has CDR1 MNHNS and CDR2 SASEGT. CDR3 nucleotide sequence: TGTGCCAGCAGTGAGCGACAGGGCGGCACTGAAGCTTTCTTT. It yields the protein CASSERQGGTEAFF.

This sequence joins TRBV3-1 (or the pseudogene TRBV3-2) and TRBJ1-6, with 7 bases lining up with TRBD1. In germline, CDR1 is LGHDT, CDR2 YNNKEL (reference sequence). The V and J ends lost 6 bases and 7 bases, in that order; junction bases with no gene match: 6. The CDR3 is 14 residues long. CDR3: CASRVTGVNSPLHF. As DNA, the CDR3 is TGTGCCAGCAGGGTTACAGGGGTGAATTCACCCCTCCACTTT.

The V gene is TRBV7-9, the J gene TRBJ2-1; TRBD2 matches 9 bases. The CDR3 covers 16 residues. J lost 6 bases, V lost 5 bases, and 11 bases had no gene match. The germline V gene has CDR1 SEHNR and CDR2 FQNEAQ (reference sequence). The DNA of the CDR3 is TGTGCCAGCAGCGGACCCCTTAGCGGGGGTTCCAATGAGCAGTTCTTC. Protein sequence: CASSGPLSGGSNEQFF.

This chain links TRBV5-1 with TRBJ1-1, with D perhaps matching TRBD1 (5 bases). The CDR3 has 14 residues. V lost 1 base and J 0 bases, leaving 7 bases between the germline ends. Looked up from germline, CDR1 is SGHRS and CDR2 is YFSETQ. The CDR3 DNA is TGCGCCAGCAGCTTGTCAGGGATGAACACTGAAGCTTTCTTT. Encoded protein: CASSLSGMNTEAFF.